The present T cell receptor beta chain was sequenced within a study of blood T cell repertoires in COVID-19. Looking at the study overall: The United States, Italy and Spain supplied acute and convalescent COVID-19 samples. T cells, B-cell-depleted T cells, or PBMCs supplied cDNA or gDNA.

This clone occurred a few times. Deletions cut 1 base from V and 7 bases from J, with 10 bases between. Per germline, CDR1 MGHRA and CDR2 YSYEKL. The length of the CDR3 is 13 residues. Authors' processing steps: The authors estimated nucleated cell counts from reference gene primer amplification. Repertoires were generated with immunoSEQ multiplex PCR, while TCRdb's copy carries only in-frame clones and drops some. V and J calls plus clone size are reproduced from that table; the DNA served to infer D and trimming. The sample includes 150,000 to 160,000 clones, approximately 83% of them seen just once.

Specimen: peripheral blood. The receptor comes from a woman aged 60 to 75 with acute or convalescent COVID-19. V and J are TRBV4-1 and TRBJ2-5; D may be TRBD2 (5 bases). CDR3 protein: CASSQGPEVTQYF. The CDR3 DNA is TGCGCCAGCAGCCAAGGACCGGAGGTGACCCAGTACTTC.